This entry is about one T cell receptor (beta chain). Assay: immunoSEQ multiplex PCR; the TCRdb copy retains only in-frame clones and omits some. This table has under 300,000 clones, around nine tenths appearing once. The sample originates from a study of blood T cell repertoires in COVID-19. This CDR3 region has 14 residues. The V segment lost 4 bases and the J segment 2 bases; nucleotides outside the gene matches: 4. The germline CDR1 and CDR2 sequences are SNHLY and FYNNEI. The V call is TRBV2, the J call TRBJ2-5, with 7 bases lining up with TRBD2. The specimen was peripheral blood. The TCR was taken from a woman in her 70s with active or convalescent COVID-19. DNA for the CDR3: TGTGCCAGCAGTGGATCTAGCGGACAAGAGACCCAGTACTTC. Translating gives CASSGSSGQETQYF. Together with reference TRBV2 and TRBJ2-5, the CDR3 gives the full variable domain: EPEVTQTPSHQVTQMGQEVILRCVPISNHLYFYWYRQILGQKVEFLVSFYNNEISEKSEIFDDQFSVERPDGSNFTLKIRSTKLEDSAMYFCASSGSSGQETQYFGPGTRLLVL.